Listed below are T cell receptor beta chains from one sample, sequenced in a study of CXCR3-negative and CXCR3-positive naive CD8 T cells. Following a re-call of the 5' RACE reads, TCRdb has one entry per CDR3 protein and lacks DNA. The sample's table shows thousands of distinct CDR3 sequences. The sequenced material came from naive CXCR3- CD8+ T cells from blood. These receptors all stem from a human donor in good health. Some clones in this sample may be carry-over from other donors' samples. Both conserved end residues are part of each CDR3. Fields, in order: clone size, J gene, V gene, CDR3 protein. Some rows mark clone size as missing; the rest say once, few, many or name a class of expanded clone.

- | TRBJ1-2 | TRBV29-1 | CSVPLVSADWGYGYTF
- | TRBJ2-1 | TRBV20-1 | CSARPEAAGSYNEQFF
medium-sized | TRBJ2-1 | TRBV27 | CASSPGLAASYNEQFF
- | TRBJ2-1 | TRBV5-1 | CASSSEGGQAWGEQFF
- | TRBJ2-1 | TRBV20-1 | CSASESERGTNEQFF
medium-sized | TRBJ2-1 | TRBV7-6 | CASSFFSGGSDEQFF
- | TRBJ2-7 | TRBV5-8 | CASSSRDRHYEQYF
- | TRBJ1-1 | TRBV27 | CASSSTSNTEAFF
medium-sized | TRBJ2-1 | TRBV4-2 | CASSQSSGANEQFF
- | TRBJ2-1 | TRBV25-1 | CASGGNNEQFF
medium-sized | TRBJ2-3 | TRBV7-6 | CASSLEGDNTDTQYF
medium-sized | TRBJ1-1 | TRBV4-2 | CASSQGTGTGPFGNTEAFF
medium-sized | TRBJ2-4 | TRBV20-1 | CSAKDRGRNIQYF
- | TRBJ2-5 | TRBV6-2/TRBV6-3 | CASSFPGLAGGLETQYF
medium-sized | TRBJ2-1 | TRBV5-6 | CASSQQWNGQFF
medium-sized | TRBJ2-7 | TRBV20-1 | CSARVRDRGYEQYF
- | TRBJ2-7 | TRBV29-1 | CSVSDSFPYEQYF
medium-sized | TRBJ2-7 | TRBV4-1 | CASSQNEFRIYEQYF
- | TRBJ2-7 | TRBV7-6 | CASSFGQGPSEQYF
medium-sized | TRBJ2-1 | TRBV6-4 | CASSGGLANEQFF
- | TRBJ2-7 | TRBV27 | CASTSLIPYEQYF
medium-sized | TRBJ1-2 | TRBV18 | CASFSGDRDGYTF
- | TRBJ2-7 | TRBV28 | CASSLRGTEQYF
- | TRBJ2-1 | TRBV2 | CASRGDINNEQFF
- | TRBJ1-3 | TRBV19 | CASSNYGLISGNTIYF
medium-sized | TRBJ2-1 | TRBV20-1 | CSAETSYNEQFF
- | TRBJ2-7 | TRBV7-8 | CASSLDSDSFLTSASYEQYF
- | TRBJ2-1 | TRBV29-1 | CSVEGTESSYNEQFF
medium-sized | TRBJ1-2 | TRBV7-3 | CASSLYDGDSGYTF
medium-sized | TRBJ2-1 | TRBV20-1 | CSANSNALSYNEQFF
medium-sized | TRBJ2-7 | TRBV2 | CASSPQPGAYEQYF
- | TRBJ2-1 | TRBV3-1 | CASSQEWAGVYNEQFF
medium-sized | TRBJ2-1 | TRBV18 | CASSPPGPGANEQFF
- | TRBJ2-5 | TRBV7-9 | CASIVPVGTKYF
medium-sized | TRBJ2-1 | TRBV20-1 | CSARGVVVAGDYNEQFF
- | TRBJ1-2 | TRBV6-6 | CASSSGTGSGYTF
medium-sized | TRBJ1-1 | TRBV10-3 | CAISAKEVTEAFF
medium-sized | TRBJ2-1 | TRBV5-1 | CASSLTSVDNEQFF
- | TRBJ1-6 | TRBV15 | CATSRAGTVYNSPLHF
medium-sized | TRBJ1-5 | TRBV4-1 | CASSLRTGVDSNQPQHF
- | TRBJ2-5 | TRBV13 | CASSPRGGITQETQYF
medium-sized | TRBJ1-2 | TRBV6-6 | CASSYSLEENYGYTF
medium-sized | TRBJ2-7 | TRBV28 | CASSLSKYEQYF
medium-sized | TRBJ1-2 | TRBV10-3 | CAIRGEQYGYTF
- | TRBJ1-1 | TRBV9 | CASSVRTGTEAFF
- | TRBJ2-1 | TRBV20-1 | CSARPYPSAGRSNEQFF
medium-sized | TRBJ2-7 | TRBV5-1 | CASSLGVSYEQYF
- | TRBJ1-3 | TRBV14 | CASSQLWVSGNTIYF
- | TRBJ2-3 | TRBV7-6 | CASSFEGDTQYF
- | TRBJ2-3 | TRBV27 | CASSFRTGALSTDTQYF
- | TRBJ2-7 | TRBV6-1 | CASSETGQGPYEQYF
- | TRBJ1-3 | TRBV2 | CASSPVGSSGNTIYF
medium-sized | TRBJ1-1 | TRBV4-3 | CASSQGIGQGPLMNTEAFF
- | TRBJ2-1 | TRBV7-6 | CAISEGGVYYNEQFF